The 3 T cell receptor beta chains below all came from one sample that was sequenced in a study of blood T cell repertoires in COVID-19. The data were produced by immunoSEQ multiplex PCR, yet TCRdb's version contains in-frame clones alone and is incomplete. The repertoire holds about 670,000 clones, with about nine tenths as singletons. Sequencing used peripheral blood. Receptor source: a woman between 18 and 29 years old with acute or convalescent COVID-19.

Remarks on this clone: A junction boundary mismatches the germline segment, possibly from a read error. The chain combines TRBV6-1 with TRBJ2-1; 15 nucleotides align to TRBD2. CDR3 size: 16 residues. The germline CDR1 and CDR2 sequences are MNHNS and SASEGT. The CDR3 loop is CASREGLAGGLNEQFF. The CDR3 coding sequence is TGTGCCAGCAGGGAAGGACTAGCGGGGGGGCTAAATGAGCAGTTCTTC.

CDR3 sequence reads: CASSQAGVPYEQYF. The CDR3 coding sequence is TGCGCCAGCAGCCAAGCGGGGGTGCCCTACGAGCAGTACTTC. The chain has TRBV4-1 and TRBJ2-7; D might be TRBD2 (6 bases). The CDR3 covers 14 residues. V was trimmed by 1 base and J by 2 bases, leaving 9 bases between them. The germline gives CDR1 MGHRA, CDR2 YSYEKL.

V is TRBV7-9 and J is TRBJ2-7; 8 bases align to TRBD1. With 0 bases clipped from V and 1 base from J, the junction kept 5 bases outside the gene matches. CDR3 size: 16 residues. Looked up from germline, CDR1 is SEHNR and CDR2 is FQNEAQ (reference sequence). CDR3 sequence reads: CASSLATGQGSYEQYF. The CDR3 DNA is TGTGCCAGCAGCTTAGCGACAGGACAGGGATCCTACGAGCAGTACTTC. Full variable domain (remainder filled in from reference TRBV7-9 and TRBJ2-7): DTGVSQNPRHKITKRGQNVTFRCDPISEHNRLYWYRQTLGQGPEFLTYFQNEAQLEKSRLLSDRFSAERPKGSFSTLEIQRTEQGDSAMYLCASSLATGQGSYEQYFGPGTRLTVT.